The 14 T cell receptor beta chains below were found in one sample sequenced in a study of blood T cells in healthy people across ages. Combining a sample-barcoded 5' primer with a J-beta primer mix, a second PCR ran for roughly 7 to 12 cycles. MiXCR, run by TCRdb on the 5' RACE reads, gives a single entry per CDR3 protein. The table shows about 1.1 million distinct CDR3 sequences, with more than 30% occurring only once. Sequencing was performed on blood. The origin of the receptors is a man younger than 35 in good health.

This chain connects TRBV11-2 to TRBJ1-2, with D possibly being TRBD1 (6 bases). The ends were cut back, 7 bases at V and 4 bases at J, with 16 bases in the middle. This CDR3 contains 14 residues. Germline assignment: CDR1 SGHAT and CDR2 FQNNGV. CDR3 DNA: TGTGCCAGCAACCCCGGGCAGGGGTCCTATGGCTACACCTTC. It yields the protein CASNPGQGSYGYTF.

This clonotype was observed a few times. The chain uses TRBV7-9 and TRBJ1-1; the D gene is possibly TRBD1 (5 bases). The CDR3 totals 14 residues. Trimming removed 2 bases at V and 6 bases at J, with 13 bases between. CDR1 SEHNR and CDR2 FQNEAQ come from the germline V gene (reference sequence). CDR3 amino acids: CASSLNDWGAEAFF. The CDR3 DNA reads TGTGCCAGCAGCTTAAACGACTGGGGCGCTGAAGCTTTCTTT.

This chain connects TRBV30 to TRBJ1-2, with no clear D. Germline V gene lookup returns CDR1 GTSNPN and CDR2 SVGIG (reference sequence). V shed 0 bases and J shed 6 bases, with 8 bases lying between them. The CDR3 covers 12 residues. The CDR3, as DNA: TGTGCCTGGAGTGTGAATTTGGATGGCTACACCTTC. It encodes CAWSVNLDGYTF.

This clonotype has a handful of counts. The chain links TRBV6-2 or TRBV6-3 to TRBJ2-1, with unresolved D. Germline CDR1 is MNHEY and CDR2 is SVGEGT. Trimming stripped 6 bases from V and 1 base from J, with 16 bases between. The CDR3 loop spans 16 amino acids. CDR3 residues: CASSPDLAESYNEQFF. The DNA for the CDR3 is TGTGCCAGCAGCCCCGACCTTGCGGAATCCTACAATGAGCAGTTCTTC.

This clonotype was recorded many times. This chain links TRBV28 with TRBJ2-1; 7 bases fit TRBD1. Germline loops: CDR1 MDHEN, CDR2 SYDVKM. Losses at the gene ends were 4 bases for V and 5 bases for J; bases not matched to a gene: 8. CDR3 size: 15 residues. The CDR3 sequence: CASSSPTGAHNEQFF. In DNA form, the CDR3 reads TGTGCCAGCAGTTCCCCCACAGGGGCTCACAATGAGCAGTTCTTC.

The gene calls are TRBV7-2 and TRBJ1-2, with D unclear. The CDR3 is made up of 17 amino acids. In germline, CDR1 is SGHTA, CDR2 FQGNSA. V lost 0 bases and J 0 bases, leaving 14 bases between the germline ends. CDR3 region: CASSLAHRLIANYGYTF. Here the CDR3 DNA reads TGTGCCAGCAGCTTAGCCCATCGCCTAATAGCTAACTATGGCTACACCTTC.

V gene TRBV6-5 combines with J gene TRBJ1-2, with D maybe TRBD1 (5 bases). V was pared by 4 bases and J by 5 bases, with 8 bases between. The CDR3 loop spans 12 amino acids. CDR1 and CDR2 from the germline V gene are MNHEY and SVGAGI. This CDR3 is CASSSGQYGYTF. CDR3 nucleotides: TGTGCCAGCAGTTCCGGACAATATGGCTACACCTTC.

This clonotype showed up just a few times. This rearrangement joins TRBV28 to TRBJ1-2, with D uncertain. The length of the CDR3 is 12 residues. Trimming took 4 bases from V and 4 from J, leaving 7 bases between them. The germline V gene encodes CDR1 MDHEN and CDR2 SYDVKM. The CDR3 here is CASSSSRYGYTF. The CDR3 nucleotides read TGTGCCAGCAGTTCCTCTCGCTATGGCTACACCTTC.

The V gene is TRBV5-1, the J gene TRBJ1-1; 7 bases agree with TRBD1. The CDR3 has 15 amino acids. V shed 4 bases, J shed 3 bases, and the junction held 9 bases outside the gene matches. CDR1 and CDR2 from the germline V gene are SGHRS and YFSETQ. The CDR3 DNA reads as TGCGCCAGCAGCCTATACGAAGACAGGGACACTGAAGCTTTCTTT. It is translated as CASSLYEDRDTEAFF.

On this clonotype itself: One end of the junction fails to match germline, which may point to a read error. The chain uses TRBV28 and TRBJ1-5, with 7 bases identical to TRBD1. The CDR3 covers 15 residues. Germline V CDR1 and CDR2: MDHEN, SYDVKM. The CDR3 is CASRARTGLNRPQHF. For the CDR3, the DNA is TGTGCCAGCAGGGCGAGGACAGGCCTAAATCGGCCCCAGCATTTT. The whole variable domain, remainder taken from reference TRBV28 and TRBJ1-5, is DVKVTQSSRYLVKRTGEKVFLECVQDMDHENMFWYRQDPGLGLRLIYFSYDVKMKEKGDIPEGYSVSREKKERFSLILESASTNQTSMYLCASRARTGLNRPQHFGDGTRLSIL.

V usage is TRBV9 and J usage is TRBJ1-1; 8 nucleotides align to TRBD1. CDR3 length: 13 amino acids. The germline V gene has CDR1 SGDLS and CDR2 YYNGEE. After removal of 2 bases from V and 10 bases from J, the junction contained 7 bases not matched to a gene. The CDR3 nucleotides read TGTGCCAGCAGCGTGATCCCCGGGACAGGAGCTTTCTTT. Encoded protein: CASSVIPGTGAFF.

The chain couples TRBV10-3 to TRBJ2-1; TRBD1 aligns across 10 bases. CDR1 ENHRY and CDR2 SYGVKD come from the germline V gene. V lost 3 bases to trimming and J lost 3 bases; unmatched junction nucleotides: 14. This CDR3 comprises 19 residues. In nucleotides, the CDR3 is TGTGCCATCAGTGACCTACCCCCTTTGGGACAGGGGATCTACAATGAGCAGTTCTTC. It codes for CAISDLPPLGQGIYNEQFF.

This clonotype occurred a few times. The rearrangement uses TRBV4-2 and TRBJ1-5; TRBD1 matches 8 bases. CDR3 length: 15 residues. The trim removed 4 bases at V and 2 bases at J, leaving 4 bases unmatched. Germline V gene lookup returns CDR1 LGHNA and CDR2 YNFKEQ. CDR3 sequence reads: CASSRDRGGNQPQHF. The CDR3 nucleotides are TGTGCCAGCAGCCGCGACAGGGGAGGCAATCAGCCCCAGCATTTT.

The chain has TRBV29-1 and TRBJ2-5; TRBD1 agrees at 7 bases. With 7 bases clipped from V and 2 bases from J, the junction kept 7 bases outside the gene matches. The germline CDR1 and CDR2 sequences are SQVTM and ANQGSEA. The CDR3 has 13 amino acids. In nucleotides, the CDR3 is TGCAGCGCCATTGGGACAGCGCAAGAGACCCAGTACTTC. As protein: CSAIGTAQETQYF. Supplemented by reference TRBV29-1 and TRBJ2-5, the full variable domain reads SAVISQKPSRDICQRGTSLTIQCQVDSQVTMMFWYRQQPGQSLTLIATANQGSEATYESGFVIDKFPISRPNLTFSTLTVSNMSPEDSSIYLCSAIGTAQETQYFGPGTRLLVL.